This T cell receptor (beta chain) was observed in a study of neoadjuvant anti-PD-1 for oral cavity cancer. The wider study: Patients mostly received three to four biweekly nivolumab doses at 3 mg/kg before surgery.

Time point specified: after neoadjuvant nivolumab, at surgical resection. Patients had HPV-negative, locally advanced oral cavity squamous cell carcinoma. This table comes from immunoSEQ multiplex PCR, and its TCRdb copy is limited to in-frame clones, with some not included. The sample carries approximately 45,000 clones, 77% recorded once. Germline V CDR1 and CDR2: SGHKS, YYEKEE (reference sequence). V dropped 3 bases and J dropped 6 bases, with 18 bases sitting between them. The CDR3 sequence is 15 residues long. Broader study findings: Post-nivolumab, blood T cell clonality was significantly elevated in non-responders. With three patients per group, TCR findings need larger cohorts.

In the case of this clone: What it recognizes is unknown.

This clonotype was obtained from a person aged 40-85 years with oral cavity squamous cell carcinoma. Sequencing was performed on PBMCs, taken after nivolumab (anti-PD-1) treatment. The chain links TRBV5-5 to TRBJ1-2; no reliable D call. CDR3 nucleotide sequence: TGTGCCAGCAGCTCCGACCCGGGAACCCTAAATGGCTACACCTTC. It encodes CASSSDPGTLNGYTF.